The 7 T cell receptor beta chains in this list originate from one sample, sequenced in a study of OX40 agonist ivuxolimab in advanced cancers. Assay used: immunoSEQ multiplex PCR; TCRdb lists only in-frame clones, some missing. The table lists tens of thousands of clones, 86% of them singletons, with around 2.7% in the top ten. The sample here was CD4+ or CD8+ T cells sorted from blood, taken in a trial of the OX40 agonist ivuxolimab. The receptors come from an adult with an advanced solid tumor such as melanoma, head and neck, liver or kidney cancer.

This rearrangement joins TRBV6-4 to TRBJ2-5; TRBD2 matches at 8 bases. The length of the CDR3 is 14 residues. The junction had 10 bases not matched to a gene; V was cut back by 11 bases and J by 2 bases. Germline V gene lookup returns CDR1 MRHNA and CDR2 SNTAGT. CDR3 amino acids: CAGGSSGGQETQYF. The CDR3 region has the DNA TGTGCCGGGGGTAGCAGCGGGGGACAAGAGACCCAGTACTTC.

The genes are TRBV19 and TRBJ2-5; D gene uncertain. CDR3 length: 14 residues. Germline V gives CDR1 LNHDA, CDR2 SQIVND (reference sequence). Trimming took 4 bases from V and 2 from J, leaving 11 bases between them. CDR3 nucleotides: TGTGCCAGTAGTAACGACTGGGCGCAAGAGACCCAGTACTTC. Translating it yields CASSNDWAQETQYF.

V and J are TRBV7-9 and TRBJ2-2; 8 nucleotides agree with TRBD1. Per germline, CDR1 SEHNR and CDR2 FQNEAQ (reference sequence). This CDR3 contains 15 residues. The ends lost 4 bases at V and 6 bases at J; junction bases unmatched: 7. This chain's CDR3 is CASSSGTGGPGELFF. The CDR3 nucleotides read TGTGCCAGCAGCTCCGGGACAGGTGGGCCCGGGGAGCTGTTTTTT.

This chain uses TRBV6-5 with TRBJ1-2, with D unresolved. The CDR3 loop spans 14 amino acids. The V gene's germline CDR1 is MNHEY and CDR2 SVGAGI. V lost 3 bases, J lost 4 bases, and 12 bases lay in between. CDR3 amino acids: CASSYKWGAYGYTF. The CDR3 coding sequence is TGTGCCAGCAGTTATAAATGGGGAGCCTATGGCTACACCTTC.

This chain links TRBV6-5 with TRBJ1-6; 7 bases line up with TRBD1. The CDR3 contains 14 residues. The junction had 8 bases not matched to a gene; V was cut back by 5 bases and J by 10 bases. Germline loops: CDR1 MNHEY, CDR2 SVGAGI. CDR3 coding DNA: TGTGCCAGCAGTGACCGACAGGGCCGCTCACCCCTCCACTTT. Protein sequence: CASSDRQGRSPLHF.

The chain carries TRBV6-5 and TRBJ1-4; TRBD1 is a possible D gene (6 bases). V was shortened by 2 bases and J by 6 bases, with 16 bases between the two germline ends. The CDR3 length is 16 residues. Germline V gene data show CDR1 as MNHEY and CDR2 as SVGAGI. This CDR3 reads CASSYRWGAADEKLFF. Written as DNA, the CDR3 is TGTGCCAGCAGTTACAGGTGGGGGGCGGCGGATGAAAAACTGTTTTTT.

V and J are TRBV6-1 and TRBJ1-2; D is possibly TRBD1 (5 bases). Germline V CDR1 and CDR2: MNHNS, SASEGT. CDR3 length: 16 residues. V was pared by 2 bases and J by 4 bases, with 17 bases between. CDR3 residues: CASSESYSDSFYGYTF. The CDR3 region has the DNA TGTGCCAGCAGTGAATCTTACTCAGACAGCTTCTATGGCTACACCTTC.